The TCR beta chain described here comes from a study of T-cell memory formation after mild COVID-19. TCRdb re-called the 5' RACE reads with MiXCR, one entry per CDR3 protein. This sample carries 85,000 to 130,000 distinct CDR3 sequences, about a sixth of them seen once, and the ten largest clones take roughly 31%. This CDR3 comprises 17 residues. Trimming at V came to 1 base and at J to 4 bases, leaving 10 bases not matched to a gene. Germline V lookup: CDR1 SGHVS, CDR2 FNYEAQ. The sample comprised PBMCs or a T cell subset sorted from them (not recorded which). This chain joins TRBV7-6 and TRBJ2-3, with 8 bases that match TRBD1. This TCR was recovered from an adult woman who had mild COVID-19 (a few samples of this study predate the infection). Cell type and time point are not known. CDR3 residues: CASSLGSGTGSADTQYF. The CDR3 DNA sequence: TGTGCCAGCAGCTTAGGCTCCGGGACAGGTAGCGCAGATACGCAGTATTTT.